A single sample is the source of the 5 T cell receptor beta chains below, sequenced in a study of blood T cell repertoires in COVID-19. TCRdb's table, derived via immunoSEQ multiplex PCR, lists solely in-frame clones and lacks some. Of roughly 150,000 clones in the sample, more than 70% were seen once. Sequenced input: peripheral blood. The receptors were gathered from a man in his fifties or sixties with acute or convalescent COVID-19.

This chain links TRBV19 with TRBJ1-4, with 11 bases fitting TRBD1. The CDR3 is 17 amino acids. Germline assignment: CDR1 LNHDA and CDR2 SQIVND (reference sequence). The trim removed 5 bases at V and 4 bases at J, leaving 9 bases unmatched. CDR3 coding DNA: TGTGCCAGTAGTGCCTGGACAGGGGGCGGGAATAATGAAAAACTGTTTTTT. Its protein product is CASSAWTGGGNNEKLFF. Variable domain in full (rest from reference TRBV19 and TRBJ1-4): DGGITQSPKYLFRKEGQNVTLSCEQNLNHDAMYWYRQDPGQGLRLIYYSQIVNDFQKGDIAEGYSVSREKKESFPLTVTSAQKNPTAFYLCASSAWTGGGNNEKLFFGSGTQLSVL.

This clone was seen a single time. J is TRBJ2-3 and V is TRBV18; D remains unclear. This CDR3 has 16 residues. The germline gives CDR1 KGHSH, CDR2 LQKENI. Trimming shortened V by 0 bases and J by 2 bases, and 12 bases separated the two germline ends. The CDR3 spells CASSPPGRLNTDTQYF. The CDR3 nucleotides read TGTGCCAGCTCACCACCGGGCAGGTTGAACACAGATACGCAGTATTTT.

The chain links TRBV5-1 to TRBJ1-2; 8 bases are a match to TRBD1. Germline V gene sequence: CDR1 SGHRS, CDR2 YFSETQ. Trimming cost V 0 bases and J 3 bases; bases outside gene matches: 1. This CDR3 has 14 amino acids. CDR3 region: CASSLDRGYYGYTF. The CDR3 region has the DNA TGCGCCAGCAGCTTGGACAGGGGGTACTATGGCTACACCTTC.

For the CDR3, the DNA is TGCGCCAGCAGCCCAAGTGGGTCATCAGGGTCGGCAGCCCAGCATTTT. Translated, it gives CASSPSGSSGSAAQHF. The chain carries TRBV5-1 and TRBJ1-5, with a possible D match to TRBD1 (5 bases). Germline CDR1 reads SGHRS; CDR2 reads YFSETQ. This CDR3 comprises 16 residues. Trimming cost V 4 bases and J 11 bases, with 25 bases left between them. The variable domain in full, with the rest retrieved from reference TRBV5-1 and TRBJ1-5, is KAGVTQTPRYLIKTRGQQVTLSCSPISGHRSVSWYQQTPGQGLQFLFEYFSETQRNKGNFPGRFSGRQFSNSRSEMNVSTLELGDSALYLCASSPSGSSGSAAQHFGDGTRLSIL.

The chain carries TRBV20-1 and TRBJ1-4; no clear D gene. This CDR3 comprises 14 residues. V was pared by 3 bases and J by 4 bases, with 12 bases between. Germline CDR1 and CDR2: DFQATT and SNEGSKA (reference sequence). For the CDR3, the DNA is TGCAGTGCTAGTGGTGGCGGGGATAATGAAAAACTGTTTTTT. It codes for CSASGGGDNEKLFF.